The present entry profiles one T cell receptor beta chain with its context. Under the authors' procedure: Counts of nucleated cells, estimated from reference gene primer amplification, were obtained. The assay was immunoSEQ multiplex PCR, and TCRdb's table has in-frame clones only and misses some. The V and J calls and clone size are taken from that table; D and trimming were inferred from the DNA. This sample has almost 30,000 clones; 68% occur once, and the top ten carry roughly 17%. This record comes from a study of blood T cell repertoires in COVID-19. About the study: Material from acute and convalescent COVID-19 was sourced from the United States, Italy and Spain. T cells, B-cell-depleted T cells, or PBMCs supplied cDNA or gDNA.

Input material: peripheral blood. The receptor's source is a human donor in a cohort sampled during active COVID-19.

The CDR3 is CASSLDRGHNEQFF. CDR3 nucleotides: TGTGCCAGCAGCTTAGACAGGGGGCACAATGAGCAGTTCTTC. The rearrangement uses TRBV11-2 and TRBJ2-1; 8 bases are shared with TRBD1. CDR1 and CDR2 (germline): SGHAT, FQNNGV. CDR3 size: 14 residues. Trimming at V came to 0 bases and at J to 5 bases, leaving 0 bases not matched to a gene.